The 19 T cell receptor beta chains reported below all come from one sample, sequenced in a study of T cell changes during pregnancy in multiple sclerosis. Libraries were prepared by immunoSEQ multiplex PCR; TCRdb keeps only in-frame clonotypes and omits some of them. The sample comprises over 65,000 clones, about 95% of which are singletons, and about 0.5% rests with the top ten. Sequenced material: peripheral blood, taken in the third trimester of pregnancy. The receptors were gathered from a female donor with multiple sclerosis, enrolled in a pregnancy study.

The J gene is TRBJ2-1, the V gene TRBV5-8; 7 nucleotides match TRBD2. CDR1 and CDR2 from the germline V gene are SGHTS and YDEGEE. V lost 5 bases to trimming and J lost 2 bases; unmatched junction nucleotides: 7. The CDR3 totals 15 residues. The CDR3 region is CASRGRGGAYNEQFF. The CDR3 DNA sequence: TGTGCCAGCAGAGGGAGGGGAGGCGCCTACAATGAGCAGTTCTTC. Based on the CDR3 plus reference TRBV5-8 and TRBJ2-1, the full variable domain is EAGVTQSPTHLIKTRGQQATLRCSPISGHTSVYWYQQALGLGLQFLLWYDEGEERNRGNFPPRFSGRQFPNYSSELNVNALELEDSALYLCASRGRGGAYNEQFFGPGTRLTVL.

V gene TRBV19 combines with J gene TRBJ1-2; 7 nucleotides agree with TRBD1. CDR1 is LNHDA and CDR2 is SQIVND in the germline V gene (reference sequence). The CDR3 extends over 16 amino acids. J was trimmed by 4 bases and V by 4 bases; bases with no gene match: 12. CDR3 DNA: TGTGCCAGTAGTAGGGACAGTGCCAATTTGGGCTATGGCTACACCTTC. Its protein product is CASSRDSANLGYGYTF.

The J gene is TRBJ1-1, the V gene TRBV19; 9 bases line up with TRBD1. V lost 7 bases and J lost 5; bases outside the gene matches: 8. This CDR3 is 14 amino acids long. CDR1 LNHDA and CDR2 SQIVND come from the germline V gene (reference sequence). CDR3 loop: CASKTGGLGTEAFF. CDR3 DNA sequence: TGTGCCAGTAAAACAGGGGGCTTGGGGACTGAAGCTTTCTTT.

The chain joins TRBV7-2 to TRBJ2-1; the match to TRBD1 covers 11 bases. The CDR3 has 17 amino acids. The germline V gene encodes CDR1 SGHTA and CDR2 FQGNSA. The J segment lost 3 bases and the V segment lost 4 bases, leaving 8 bases of the junction unmatched. CDR3 sequence (DNA): TGTGCCAGCAGCTCCCTTGGCGGGACAGGGGGCTACAATGAGCAGTTCTTC. Its protein product is CASSSLGGTGGYNEQFF.

The chain carries TRBV2 and TRBJ2-3; a weak D match, TRBD1 (8 bases). This CDR3 contains 12 residues. V gave up 9 bases and J gave up 6 bases, with 13 bases separating them. The V gene's germline CDR1 is SNHLY and CDR2 FYNNEI. The CDR3: CASGQGGDTQYF. CDR3 DNA: TGTGCCAGTGGACAGGGAGGGGATACGCAGTATTTT. The full variable domain, its missing parts supplied by reference TRBV2 and TRBJ2-3, is EPEVTQTPSHQVTQMGQEVILRCVPISNHLYFYWYRQILGQKVEFLVSFYNNEISEKSEIFDDQFSVERPDGSNFTLKIRSTKLEDSAMYFCASGQGGDTQYFGPGTRLTVL.

This clone was found once. This chain uses TRBV19 with TRBJ1-2; D gene unclear. This CDR3 has 11 residues. V lost 9 bases and J lost 5, with 10 bases in between. The germline V gene encodes CDR1 LNHDA and CDR2 SQIVND (reference sequence). CDR3 nucleotide sequence: TGTGCCAGCCGGGCGGGGTATGGCTACACCTTC. Its translation is CASRAGYGYTF.

This clone occurred a few times. The chain employs TRBV15 and TRBJ2-7, with TRBD2 matching 8 bases. This CDR3 has 18 residues. Germline-derived CDR1 and CDR2 are LNHNV and YYDKDF (reference sequence). Trimming at V came to 1 base and at J to 3 bases, leaving 14 bases not matched to a gene. CDR3 residues: CATSRGSGGGRLNYEQYF. Written as DNA, the CDR3 is TGTGCCACCAGCAGAGGTTCGGGGGGGGGCCGGCTAAACTACGAGCAGTACTTC. Complete variable domain (other parts from reference TRBV15 and TRBJ2-7): DAMVIQNPRYQVTQFGKPVTLSCSQTLNHNVMYWYQQKSSQAPKLLFHYYDKDFNNEADTPDNFQSRRPNTSFCFLDIRSPGLGDTAMYLCATSRGSGGGRLNYEQYFGPGTRLTVT.

The chain joins TRBV5-4 to TRBJ2-5, with TRBD1 matching over 9 bases. Germline V CDR1 and CDR2: SGHNT, YYREEE (reference sequence). This CDR3 is 14 amino acids long. The ends lost 3 bases at V and 2 bases at J; junction bases unmatched: 2. This chain's CDR3 is CASSSTGGQETQYF. The CDR3, as DNA: TGTGCCAGCAGCTCGACAGGGGGTCAAGAGACCCAGTACTTC.

This chain joins TRBV6-5 and TRBJ2-1; unclear D gene. CDR1 and CDR2 (germline): MNHEY, SVGAGI. V gave up 0 bases and J gave up 7 bases, with 13 bases separating them. The CDR3 runs to 15 residues. DNA of the CDR3: TGTGCCAGCAGTTACTCGAAGGTCCTAGGAAATGAGCAGTTCTTC. It encodes CASSYSKVLGNEQFF.

CDR3 sequence reads: CASSLGSRRTYGYTF. CDR3 nucleotide sequence: TGTGCCAGCAGCTTGGGGTCGAGACGGACTTATGGCTACACCTTC. The chain recombines TRBV5-4 with TRBJ1-2; no clear D gene. Germline loops: CDR1 SGHNT, CDR2 YYREEE (reference sequence). V lost 0 bases, J lost 5 bases, and 14 bases lay in between. The CDR3 consists of 15 residues.

The chain carries TRBV7-6 and TRBJ2-3; 7 bases are shared with TRBD1. V was clipped by 6 bases and J by 1 base; unmatched bases: 10. Germline CDR1 is SGHVS and CDR2 is FNYEAQ. The CDR3 covers 16 residues. CDR3 residues: CASSWRQGSGTDTQYF. CDR3 nucleotides: TGTGCCAGCAGTTGGCGACAGGGATCAGGCACAGATACGCAGTATTTT.

This clone has a single count. V and J are TRBV27 and TRBJ1-6, with 10 bases fitting TRBD1. From germline, CDR1 is MNHEY and CDR2 SMNVEV (reference sequence). The CDR3 has 15 amino acids. Trimming took 9 bases from V and 4 from J; bases not matched to a gene: 6. CDR3 sequence (DNA): TGTGCCAGTAGACAGGGGGCTATGTATAATTCACCCCTCCACTTT. Translation gives CASRQGAMYNSPLHF.

The V and J genes are TRBV7-2 and TRBJ2-2, with D possibly matching TRBD2 (5 bases). Germline CDR1 and CDR2: SGHTA and FQGNSA. The CDR3 is 11 amino acids. V lost 7 bases and J 5 bases, leaving 5 bases between the germline ends. The CDR3 region has the DNA TGTGCCAGCACGGGGACCGGGGAGCTGTTTTTT. It is translated as CASTGTGELFF.

The chain couples TRBV18 to TRBJ1-2; D might be TRBD1 (6 bases). Germline CDR1 and CDR2: KGHSH and LQKENI. V was trimmed by 2 bases and J by 0 bases, leaving 10 bases between them. This CDR3 is 15 amino acids long. The CDR3 is CASSPRQEANYGYTF. In DNA form, the CDR3 reads TGTGCCAGCTCACCAAGACAGGAGGCTAACTATGGCTACACCTTC.

The V and J genes are TRBV4-2 and TRBJ1-2, with D perhaps TRBD1 (6 bases). Trimming left V 8 bases short and J 3 bases short, with 19 bases between. The CDR3 covers 15 residues. Germline values: CDR1 LGHNA, CDR2 YNFKEQ. CDR3 region: CASSGGEGVDYGYTF. The CDR3 DNA follows: TGTGCCAGCTCGGGGGGGGAGGGGGTCGACTATGGCTACACCTTC.

In DNA, the CDR3 is TGTGCCATCAGATCCGACCAGGAAAACACCATATATTTT. Translation: CAIRSDQENTIYF. The V and J genes are TRBV10-3 and TRBJ1-3; no firm D call. There are 13 residues in the CDR3. Germline lookup yields CDR1 ENHRY and CDR2 SYGVKD. The germline V and J ends were trimmed by 6 bases and 6 bases, with 12 bases remaining between them.

J is TRBJ1-4 and V is TRBV25-1, with TRBD1 matching over 8 bases. This CDR3 contains 16 residues. Trimming took 1 base from V and 6 from J; bases not matched to a gene: 7. Germline V gene data show CDR1 as MGHDK and CDR2 as SYGVNS. The CDR3 nucleotides are TGTGCCAGCAGTGAATTAATTCCCAGGGGGCATGAAAAACTGTTTTTT. Its translation: CASSELIPRGHEKLFF.

The chain employs TRBV6-4 and TRBJ2-1, with TRBD2 matching over 15 bases. There are 15 residues in the CDR3. Germline assignment: CDR1 MRHNA and CDR2 SNTAGT. Trimming took 4 bases from V and 6 from J; bases not matched to a gene: 1. CDR3 sequence reads: CASSGTSGGANEQFF. The CDR3 DNA reads TGTGCCAGCAGTGGGACTAGCGGGGGGGCCAATGAGCAGTTCTTC.

This chain joins TRBV7-3 and TRBJ2-7; 11 nucleotides agree with TRBD1. Germline V gives CDR1 SGHTA, CDR2 FQGTGA. The CDR3 runs to 14 residues. Unmatched junction bases numbered 5, after V lost 5 bases and J lost 5 bases. The CDR3 region is CASSPRTGGHEQYF. Written as DNA, the CDR3 is TGTGCCAGCAGCCCCAGGACAGGGGGCCACGAGCAGTACTTC.